The 2 T cell receptor beta chains listed next were all sequenced from one sample in a study of blood T cell repertoires in COVID-19 (dated by TCRdb to about 2020). The library was produced with the immunoSEQ multiplex PCR assay. Imported from immuneACCESS, the table was reduced by TCRdb to in-frame sequences with V and J called. These copies leave out some clones; in studies compared against another copy, an unresolved V gene accounts for under half, and the cause of the remainder is not known. The sample table lists 100,000 to 150,000 clones, 60% to 75% of them with a count of one. The ten largest account for 1.5% to 2% of the sample. Sequencing used peripheral blood. The receptors derive from a woman aged 65 to 85 with acute or convalescent COVID-19.

This chain uses TRBV19 with TRBJ2-5; maybe TRBD2 (6 bases). The CDR3 length is 14 residues. Trimming cost V 3 bases and J 1 base, with 9 bases left between them. CDR1 is LNHDA and CDR2 is SQIVND in the germline V gene (reference sequence). The CDR3 loop is CASSIMGGQETQYF. The CDR3 DNA follows: TGTGCCAGTAGTATCATGGGGGGCCAAGAGACCCAGTACTTC.

This clone appeared a few times. V is TRBV4-2 and J is TRBJ1-1, with D possibly being TRBD1 (5 bases). The CDR3 contains 13 residues. CDR1 is LGHNA, CDR2 YNFKEQ, per germline. Trimming removed 4 bases from V and 5 bases from J, with 11 bases in between. In nucleotides, the CDR3 is TGTGCCAGCAGCCGGGGGGAAGGAACTGAAGCTTTCTTT. Translating it yields CASSRGEGTEAFF.